This record looks at one T cell receptor beta chain sequence and its context. The antigen it recognizes is unknown. Nothing much larger sits one base from this clone, and base qualities are not available. Only healthy Caucasian donors were included. Three unrelated non-twin adults were additionally sequenced: a male aged 18 to 30, a male aged 50 to 59 and a female aged 50 to 59. Miltenyi CD45RO+ enrichment and human naive T-cell isolation kits were used to isolate memory (CD45RO+) and naive T cells from PBMC. For CDR1 and CDR2, the germline V gene (reference sequence) lists DFQATT and SNEGSKA. V ends up 3 bases short and J 4 bases short, with an unmatched junction base count of 5. Its CDR3 holds 13 amino acids, cysteine through phenylalanine. The retained sequence is limited to the CDR3, 39 bases, with the frame set at the first base. Receptor libraries were prepared by 5' RACE. Sequencing relied on an Illumina HiSeq 2000. Template switching introduced a universal primer binding site; the final cDNA contained a unique molecular identifier, enabling accurate counting of TCR cDNA molecules. Specific primers in the conserved constant-segment region were used to synthesize first-strand cDNA for TCR alpha and beta chains. To control for contamination, each cDNA library was double barcoded with a SMART-Mk sample barcode plus Illumina barcodes. Two successive PCR steps introduced TruSeq adapter sequences along with Illumina sample barcodes. TCR alpha and beta cDNA libraries were sequenced on the Illumina HiSeq platform with custom primers. The paper's processing steps were these. MiGEC was used to process raw reads and extract unique molecular identifiers, and MiXCR was used to find CDR3 positions. Recombination models were inferred per individual with the repgenHMM and IGoR tools using an EM algorithm. The analysis of shared clonotypes was done with the tcR package in R, with sharing normalized by the product of cloneset sizes. To study raw recombination without the effects of thymic and clonal selection, out-of-frame nonproductive sequences were analyzed. TCRdb reprocessing: public reads trimmed at Q25 with fastp, clones called with MiXCR, in-frame beta chains kept. Records with the same CDR3 protein are collapsed into one entry carrying the most frequent genes and DNA. V and J calls and clone size were set by TCRdb, not the authors. The sample table records fewer than 450,000 distinct CDR3 sequences; approximately 8.8% of these occur just once. The top ten clonotypes cover 7.5% to 9.5% of the sample.

The sample belongs to a study of identical twins listed by TCRdb under 2016. Turning to the overall study: To test whether fetal clonotypes persist, this study deep-sequenced TCR alpha and beta repertoires from monozygotic twins, from unrelated adults of various ages, and from cord blood. To rule out contamination, replicate twin experiments were performed at different times with different library preparation protocols.

General study outcomes and caveats: Out-of-frame TCR alpha sharing in monozygotic twins was systematically underestimated by recombination models, whereas sharing between unrelated individuals was in agreement with the recombination models. Excess twin sharing in beta out-of-frame sequences was weaker because fewer shared sequences lowered the signal-to-noise ratio. Invariant T cells such as MAIT and iNKT could partly confound zero-insertion analyses, though diverse VJ usage argued against this for most clonotypes. Compared with coincidental sharing between unrelated individuals, out-of-frame TCR alpha sequences shared between twins had an excess of sequences with low generation probability. Abundant cord blood beta clonotypes had fewer insertions, young adult naive repertoires showed a similar but weaker trend, and memory repertoires showed no such trend. Because the same donors could not be followed over many years, conclusions were based on cross-sectional statistical analysis.

The sequencing input was naive T cells sorted from blood. Read against the paper, the sample's cell subset or site label means: cells isolated with a human naive T-cell isolation kit. This TCR came from a woman aged 50 to 60 in good health. This sequence uses TRBV20-1 and TRBJ1-2; 7 central nucleotides agree with TRBD1. The nucleotides read TGCAGTGCTAGCCGGGGGACAGTCTATGGCTACACCTTC. Its coded protein is CSASRGTVYGYTF.